These T cell receptor beta chains were read from a single sample in a study of T cells in Graves' hyperthyroidism and ophthalmopathy. MiXCR was run by TCRdb on the multiplex PCR reads, yielding one entry per CDR3 protein. The table records 300,000 to 400,000 distinct CDR3 sequences, about 20% of them present only once. The sequencing sample was made of blood. These receptors originate from a woman between 50 and 59 years old with Graves' hyperthyroidism. CDR3s include the opening cysteine and the closing phenylalanine or tryptophan. The D gene is left open where the match is weak. A clone size is listed for some rows: how often the clone was seen (once, few, many), or a class if it is expanded.

abundance | d_gene | j_gene | v_gene | CDR3nt | CDR3aa
few | TRBD2 | TRBJ2-3 | TRBV19 | TGTGCCAGTAGAGCGCAACGGGGGGATACAGATACGCAGTATTTT | CASRAQRGDTDTQYF
many | TRBD1 | TRBJ1-1 | TRBV28 | TGTGCCAGCAGTCAAACGACAGGGTTCGGGGAAGCTTTCTTT | CASSQTTGFGEAFF
NA | NA | TRBJ1-4 | TRBV5-1 | TGCGCCAGCAGGGCTTCCGGTCAGAATGAAAAACTGTTTTTT | CASRASGQNEKLFF
many | NA | TRBJ2-1 | TRBV6-1 | TGTGCCAGCAGTTATGGGCTGGGGGGTCACAATGAGCAGTTCTTC | CASSYGLGGHNEQFF
NA | NA | TRBJ1-4 | TRBV30 | TGTGCCTGGAGTCAGGGAGAAAAACTGTTTTTT | CAWSQGEKLFF
many | NA | TRBJ1-5 | TRBV3-1 | TGTGCCAGCAGCCGACGAGGGGTGGCTCAGCCCCAGCATTTT | CASSRRGVAQPQHF
NA | NA | TRBJ2-7 | TRBV4-1 | TGCGCCAGCAGACCGGCACTCGGCCCCTACGAGCAGTACTTC | CASRPALGPYEQYF
few | TRBD1 | TRBJ1-5 | TRBV6-5 | TGTGCCAGCAGTTACGCCGGACAGGGATCAGGTCAGCCCCAGCATTTT | CASSYAGQGSGQPQHF
NA | TRBD1 | TRBJ1-4 | TRBV2 | TGTGCCAGCAGTGAAAGGGGACAGTCCTATGAAAAACTGTTTTTT | CASSERGQSYEKLFF
few | NA | TRBJ2-5 | TRBV10-3 | TGTGCCATCAGCCCACAGTGGCAAGAGACCCAGTACTTC | CAISPQWQETQYF
NA | NA | TRBJ2-1 | TRBV30 | TGTGCCTGGAGTCCTAGCTCCTACAATGAGCAGTTCTTC | CAWSPSSYNEQFF
many | NA | TRBJ2-5 | TRBV2 | TGTGCCAGCCGAAAGGTCAGCTTCCAAGAGACCCAGTACTTC | CASRKVSFQETQYF
many | NA | TRBJ1-5 | TRBV18 | TGTGCCAGCTCACCGGCCGCGAACAAGCCCCAGCATTTT | CASSPAANKPQHF
NA | TRBD1 | TRBJ2-5 | TRBV7-2 | TGTGCCAGCAGCTTAAGAGGACAGGCAGTTCGAGAGACCCAGTACTTC | CASSLRGQAVRETQYF
few | TRBD2 | TRBJ2-1 | TRBV2 | TGTGCCATGACTAGCGGGACAAACAATGAGCAGTTCTTC | CAMTSGTNNEQFF
NA | NA | TRBJ1-3 | TRBV11-2 | TGTGCCAGCAGCTTAGTCGGGGCAACCAGACGTGGAGGAAACACCATATATTTT | CASSLVGATRRGGNTIYF
NA | TRBD2 | TRBJ2-5 | TRBV19 | TGTGCCAGTACCCAGAGCATCGTAGCGGGAGGAGAGACCCAGTACTTC | CASTQSIVAGGETQYF
many | NA | TRBJ1-1 | TRBV5-1 | TGCGCCAGCAGCGGAGCAACAAACACTGAAGCTTTCTTT | CASSGATNTEAFF
few | NA | TRBJ1-1 | TRBV28 | TGTGCCAGCGCCTGGAACGCGAACACTGAAGCTTTCTTT | CASAWNANTEAFF
few | TRBD1 | TRBJ1-2 | TRBV10-3 | TGTGCCATCAGTGAAGGGACAGGGGGCAGCGGCTATGGCTACACCTTC | CAISEGTGGSGYGYTF
many | NA | TRBJ1-4 | TRBV7-9 | TGTGCCAGCAGCCAGGCCGGGACGGATGAAAAACTGTTTTTT | CASSQAGTDEKLFF
many | NA | TRBJ2-7 | TRBV6-1 | TGTGCCAGCAGACCCCACCCAGCGTCTGGGGCTGACGAGCAGTACTTC | CASRPHPASGADEQYF
NA | TRBD2 | TRBJ2-5 | TRBV19 | TGTGCCAGTAGTACGCCGGGACTAGCGTATGAGACCCAGTACTTC | CASSTPGLAYETQYF
NA | NA | TRBJ2-5 | TRBV15 | TGTGCCACCAGCACCACAGGGTCAGAGACCCAGTACTTC | CATSTTGSETQYF
NA | NA | TRBJ2-3 | TRBV27 | TGTGCCAGCAGTTTCTTCGCGACAGATACGCAGTATTTT | CASSFFATDTQYF
many | TRBD1 | TRBJ1-1 | TRBV7-9 | TGTGCCAGCAGCCATAACCGGGACAGGGATTTGGGCACTGAAGCTTTCTTT | CASSHNRDRDLGTEAFF
NA | NA | TRBJ1-6 | TRBV18 | TGTGCCAGCTCACCTACAGGGCGCTATAATTCACCCCTCCACTTT | CASSPTGRYNSPLHF
NA | NA | TRBJ2-4 | TRBV10-3 | TGTGCCATCAGTGATGAAGGGAGAAACATTCAGTACTTC | CAISDEGRNIQYF
NA | NA | TRBJ1-6 | TRBV5-1 | TGCGCCAGCAGCTTCCAGGGTACCTATAATTCACCCCTCCACTTT | CASSFQGTYNSPLHF
many | NA | TRBJ2-3 | TRBV18 | TGTGCCAGCTCACCACGGACAGGCACAGATACGCAGTATTTT | CASSPRTGTDTQYF
many | NA | TRBJ1-1 | TRBV2 | TGTGCCAGCAGTGAGTCGGGATGGGATGAAGCTTTCTTT | CASSESGWDEAFF
few | NA | TRBJ2-3 | TRBV9 | TGTGCCAGCAGCTTGTTCGCCCATACGCAGTATTTT | CASSLFAHTQYF
few | TRBD1 | TRBJ2-3 | TRBV10-3 | TGTGCCACGCAAAACCAGGGACAGGGGGTCGAGGATACGCAGTATTTT | CATQNQGQGVEDTQYF
few | TRBD1 | TRBJ2-3 | TRBV7-3 | TGTGCCAGCAGCGCTGGGACAGGGGCGTTGGCAGATACGCAGTATTTT | CASSAGTGALADTQYF
many | NA | TRBJ1-1 | TRBV20-1 | TGCAGTGCTAGAGATCTACAGACTCGGAACACTGAAGCTTTCTTT | CSARDLQTRNTEAFF